This T cell receptor beta chain came from a study of radiotherapy plus CTLA-4 blockade in lung cancer (dated by TCRdb to 2017 to 2018). For the wider study: Among enrolled patients, about 19% had an objective response and 31% reached disease control.

As concerns this clone: Which antigen it targets is not known. One base away there is no much larger clone; base qualities are not given.

The study tested focal radiation therapy combined with CTLA-4 blockade (ipilimumab) in patients with chemo-refractory metastatic non-small-cell lung cancer. Broad study findings and their caveats: After treatment with radiotherapy and ipilimumab, TCR clones that came from tumors expanded in the peripheral blood. Increased serum interferon-beta after radiation, together with early dynamic changes in blood T cell clones, were reported to be the strongest predictors of response.

The library was generated by the immunoSEQ multiplex PCR assay. In its TCRdb copy, this immuneACCESS table keeps in-frame sequences only and misses some clones. Where compared with another copy, unresolved V genes explain less than half of these, and the others have no known cause. The table for this sample lists some 46,000 clones; roughly four fifths of them were counted only once. Of the sample, approximately 3.5% falls within the top ten clones. Looking up the germline V gene yields CDR1 SGHDN and CDR2 FVKESK. From cysteine to phenylalanine, the CDR3 is 14 amino acids long. Here the CDR3 DNA is all that survives: 42 bases in frame from base 1. V loses 3 bases at its end and J loses 3 bases; junction bases beyond the gene matches: 5.

The TCR originated in a human donor with non-small cell lung cancer who had stable disease on radiotherapy plus ipilimumab. The V and J segments used are TRBV14 and TRBJ2-7, with 7 bases in between that match TRBD1. The specimen comprised peripheral blood, sampled from a patient treated with radiotherapy plus ipilimumab. For the CDR3, the sequence is CASSQTQGIYEQYF. Here is the DNA: TGTGCCAGCAGCCAGACACAGGGGATCTACGAGCAGTACTTC. The full variable domain, completed from the reference TRBV14 and TRBJ2-7 proteins outside the CDR3, reads EAGVTQFPSHSVIEKGQTVTLRCDPISGHDNLYWYRRVMGKEIKFLLHFVKESKQDESGMPNNRFLAERTGGTYSTLKVQPAELEDSGVYFCASSQTQGIYEQYFGPGTRLTVT.